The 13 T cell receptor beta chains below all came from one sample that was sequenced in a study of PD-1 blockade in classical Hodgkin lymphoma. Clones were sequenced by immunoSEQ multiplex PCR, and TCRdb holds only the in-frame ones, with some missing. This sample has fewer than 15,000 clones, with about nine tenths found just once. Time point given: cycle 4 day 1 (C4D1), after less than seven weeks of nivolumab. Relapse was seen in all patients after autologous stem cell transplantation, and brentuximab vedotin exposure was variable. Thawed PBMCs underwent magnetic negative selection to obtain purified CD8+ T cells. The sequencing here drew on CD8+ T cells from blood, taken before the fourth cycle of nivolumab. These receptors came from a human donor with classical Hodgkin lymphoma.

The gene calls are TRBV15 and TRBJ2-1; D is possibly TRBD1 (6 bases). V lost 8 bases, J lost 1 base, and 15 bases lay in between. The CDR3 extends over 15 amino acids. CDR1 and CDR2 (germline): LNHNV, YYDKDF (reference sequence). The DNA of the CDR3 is TGTGCCACCGGGGGCGGTCGCTTATCCTACAATGAGCAGTTCTTC. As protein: CATGGGRLSYNEQFF.

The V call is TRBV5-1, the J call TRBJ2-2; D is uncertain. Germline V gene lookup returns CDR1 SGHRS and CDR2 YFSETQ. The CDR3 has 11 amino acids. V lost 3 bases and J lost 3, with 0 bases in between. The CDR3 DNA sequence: TGCGCCAGCAGCTACACCGGGGAGCTGTTTTTT. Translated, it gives CASSYTGELFF. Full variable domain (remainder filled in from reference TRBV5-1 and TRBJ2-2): KAGVTQTPRYLIKTRGQQVTLSCSPISGHRSVSWYQQTPGQGLQFLFEYFSETQRNKGNFPGRFSGRQFSNSRSEMNVSTLELGDSALYLCASSYTGELFFGEGSRLTVL.

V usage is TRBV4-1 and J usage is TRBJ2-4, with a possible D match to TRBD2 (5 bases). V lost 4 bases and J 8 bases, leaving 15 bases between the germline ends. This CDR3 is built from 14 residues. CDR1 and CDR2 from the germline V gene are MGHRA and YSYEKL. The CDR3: CASSLGRGVDIQYF. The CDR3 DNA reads TGCGCCAGCAGCCTCGGCCGGGGAGTCGACATTCAGTACTTC.

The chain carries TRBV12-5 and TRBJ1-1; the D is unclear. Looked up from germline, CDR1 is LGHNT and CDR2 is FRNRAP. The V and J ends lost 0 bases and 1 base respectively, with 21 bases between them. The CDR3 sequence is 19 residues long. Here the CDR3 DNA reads TGTGCTAGTGGTTTGGTACCCCATCCGCTAGAGGGCCCGAACACTGAAGCTTTCTTT. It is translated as CASGLVPHPLEGPNTEAFF. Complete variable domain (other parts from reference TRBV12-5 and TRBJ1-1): DARVTQTPRHKVTEMGQEVTMRCQPILGHNTVFWYRQTMMQGLELLAYFRNRAPLDDSGMPKDRFSAEMPDATLATLKIQPSEPRDSAVYFCASGLVPHPLEGPNTEAFFGQGTRLTVV.

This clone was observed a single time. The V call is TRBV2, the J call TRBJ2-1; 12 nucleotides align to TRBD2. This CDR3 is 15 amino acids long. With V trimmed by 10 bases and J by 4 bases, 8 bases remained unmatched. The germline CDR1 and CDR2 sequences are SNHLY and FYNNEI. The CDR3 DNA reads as TGTGCCAACCAACTAGCGGGGGGCGAATACAATGAGCAGTTCTTC. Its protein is CANQLAGGEYNEQFF.

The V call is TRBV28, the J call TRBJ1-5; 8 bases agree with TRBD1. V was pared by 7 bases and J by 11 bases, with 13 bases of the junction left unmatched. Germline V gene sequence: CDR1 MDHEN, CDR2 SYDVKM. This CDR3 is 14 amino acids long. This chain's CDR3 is CASTPDRAGGSQHF. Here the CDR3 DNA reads TGTGCCAGCACCCCGGACAGGGCCGGAGGGTCCCAGCATTTT.

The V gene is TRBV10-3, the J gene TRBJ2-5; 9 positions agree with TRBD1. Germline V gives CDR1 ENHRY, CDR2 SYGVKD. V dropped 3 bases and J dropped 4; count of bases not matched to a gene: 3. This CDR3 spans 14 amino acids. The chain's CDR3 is CAISEWTGVETQYF. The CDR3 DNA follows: TGTGCCATCAGTGAATGGACAGGGGTAGAGACCCAGTACTTC.

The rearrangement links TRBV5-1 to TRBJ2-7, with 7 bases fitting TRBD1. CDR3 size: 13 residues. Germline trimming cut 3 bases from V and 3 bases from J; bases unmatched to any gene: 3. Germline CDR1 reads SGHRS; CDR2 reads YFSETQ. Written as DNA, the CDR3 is TGCGCCAGCAGCTGGGGACAGAACTACGAGCAGTACTTC. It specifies CASSWGQNYEQYF.

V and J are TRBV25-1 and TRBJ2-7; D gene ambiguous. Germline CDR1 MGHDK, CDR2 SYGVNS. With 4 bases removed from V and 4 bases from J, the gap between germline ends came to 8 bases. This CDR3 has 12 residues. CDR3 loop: CASSGVGYEQYF. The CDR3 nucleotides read TGTGCCAGCAGTGGGGTTGGGTACGAGCAGTACTTC.

CDR3 loop: CASSDSRGETQYF. The CDR3 DNA follows: TGTGCCAGCAGTGATTCCAGGGGAGAGACCCAGTACTTC. The rearrangement joins TRBV2 to TRBJ2-5; a possible D gene is TRBD1 (6 bases). There are 13 residues in the CDR3. Germline-derived CDR1 and CDR2 are SNHLY and FYNNEI. Deletions cut 3 bases from V and 4 bases from J, with 9 bases between. Together with reference TRBV2 and TRBJ2-5, the CDR3 gives the full variable domain: EPEVTQTPSHQVTQMGQEVILRCVPISNHLYFYWYRQILGQKVEFLVSFYNNEISEKSEIFDDQFSVERPDGSNFTLKIRSTKLEDSAMYFCASSDSRGETQYFGPGTRLLVL.

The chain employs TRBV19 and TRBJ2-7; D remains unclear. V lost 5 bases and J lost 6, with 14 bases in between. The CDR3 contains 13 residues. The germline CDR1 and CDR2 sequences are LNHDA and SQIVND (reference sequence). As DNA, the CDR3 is TGTGCCAGTAGTTCGTGGGTTTCTTCCGAGCAGTACTTC. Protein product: CASSSWVSSEQYF.

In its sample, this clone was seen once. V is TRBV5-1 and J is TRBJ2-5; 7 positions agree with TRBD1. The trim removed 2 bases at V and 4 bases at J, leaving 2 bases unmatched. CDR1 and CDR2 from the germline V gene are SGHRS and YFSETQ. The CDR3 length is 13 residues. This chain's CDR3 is CASSLQGSETQYF. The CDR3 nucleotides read TGCGCCAGCAGCTTACAGGGGTCAGAGACCCAGTACTTC.

CDR3 in amino acids: CASSYQRGHSTDTQYF. The CDR3 DNA is TGTGCCAGCAGTTACCAACGGGGGCACAGCACAGATACGCAGTATTTT. The chain is built from TRBV6-5 and TRBJ2-3, with D perhaps being TRBD1 or TRBD2 (6 bases each). The CDR3 is 16 amino acids. Trimming left V 2 bases short and J 0 bases short, with 12 bases between. Germline V gene lookup returns CDR1 MNHEY and CDR2 SVGAGI.